These T cell receptor beta chains were read from a single sample in a study of T cell responses to AZD1222 COVID-19 vaccine. The method was immunoSEQ multiplex PCR; TCRdb's version includes in-frame clones alone and lacks a portion of them. The sample records some 150,000 clones, roughly 90% being singletons. This material consisted of peripheral blood, taken 28 days after the second AZD1222 dose. The receptors originated from an adult who received the AZD1222 COVID-19 vaccine. Each CDR3 is given with its conserved first and last residue. A D gene is named only where the DNA matches it firmly. A row's size may be missing; if present it is once, few, many or a size class.

clone_size: few; v_call: TRBV7-6; d_call: TRBD2; j_call: TRBJ2-7; cdr3_nt: TGTGCCAGCAGCGGCGGACTAGCGGGGGACTACTACGAGCAGTACTTC; cdr3_aa: CASSGGLAGDYYEQYF
clone_size: .; v_call: TRBV18; d_call: .; j_call: TRBJ2-7; cdr3_nt: TGTGCCAGCTCACCACCGTCGTCATCCGAGCAGTACTTC; cdr3_aa: CASSPPSSSEQYF
clone_size: .; v_call: TRBV9; d_call: .; j_call: TRBJ1-1; cdr3_nt: TGTGCCAGCAGCGTAGGTCGATACACTGAAGCTTTCTTT; cdr3_aa: CASSVGRYTEAFF
clone_size: few; v_call: TRBV19; d_call: .; j_call: TRBJ2-5; cdr3_nt: TGTGCCAGTAGTATAGATTCACAGCGGACCCAGTACTTC; cdr3_aa: CASSIDSQRTQYF
clone_size: .; v_call: TRBV6-5; d_call: .; j_call: TRBJ1-5; cdr3_nt: TGTGCCAGCATAGGGGACTGGACTCAGCCCCAGCATTTT; cdr3_aa: CASIGDWTQPQHF
clone_size: .; v_call: TRBV4-1; d_call: .; j_call: TRBJ1-2; cdr3_nt: TGCGCCAGCAGCCCCCCCAGTGCAGGCCTGCTATCTAACTATGGCTACACCTTC; cdr3_aa: CASSPPSAGLLSNYGYTF
clone_size: .; v_call: TRBV7-8; d_call: TRBD1; j_call: TRBJ1-2; cdr3_nt: TGTGCCAGCAGCTTATTAAACAGGGGAGTCTATGGCTACACCTTC; cdr3_aa: CASSLLNRGVYGYTF
clone_size: once; v_call: TRBV10-3; d_call: .; j_call: TRBJ1-2; cdr3_nt: TGTGCCACCCAACAGGGCAACTATGGCTACACCTTC; cdr3_aa: CATQQGNYGYTF
clone_size: few; v_call: TRBV19; d_call: TRBD1; j_call: TRBJ2-6; cdr3_nt: TGTGCCAGTAGTATAGTGGGACAGGGGGTGTCTGGGGCCAACGTCCTGACTTTC; cdr3_aa: CASSIVGQGVSGANVLTF
clone_size: once; v_call: TRBV4-1; d_call: .; j_call: TRBJ1-4; cdr3_nt: TGCGCCAGCAGCCAAGTGGGAGTGTGGAGTGAAAAACTGTTTTTT; cdr3_aa: CASSQVGVWSEKLFF
clone_size: .; v_call: TRBV18; d_call: .; j_call: TRBJ2-7; cdr3_nt: TGTGCCAGCTCACCCGGACAATATGACGAGCAGTACTTC; cdr3_aa: CASSPGQYDEQYF
clone_size: .; v_call: TRBV5-1; d_call: .; j_call: TRBJ1-1; cdr3_nt: TGCGCCAGCAGCTTGGGGGGCATAAACACTGAAGCTTTCTTT; cdr3_aa: CASSLGGINTEAFF
clone_size: .; v_call: TRBV28; d_call: .; j_call: TRBJ1-5; cdr3_nt: TGTGCCAGCAGTCGGACCGGGACACAGAATCAGCCCCAGCATTTT; cdr3_aa: CASSRTGTQNQPQHF
clone_size: .; v_call: TRBV19; d_call: .; j_call: TRBJ1-5; cdr3_nt: TGTGCCAGTAGTATTCCTAGCAATCAGCCCCAGCATTTT; cdr3_aa: CASSIPSNQPQHF
clone_size: .; v_call: TRBV13; d_call: TRBD2; j_call: TRBJ2-1; cdr3_nt: TGTGCCAGCAGCTTAGGACTAGCGGGGGGGCGCGAGCAGTTCTTC; cdr3_aa: CASSLGLAGGREQFF
clone_size: .; v_call: TRBV6-6; d_call: TRBD2; j_call: TRBJ2-1; cdr3_nt: TGTGCCAGCAGTTACGGAGCTAGCGGGGGGGCGACTGAGCAGTTCTTC; cdr3_aa: CASSYGASGGATEQFF
clone_size: .; v_call: TRBV2; d_call: .; j_call: TRBJ1-5; cdr3_nt: TGTGCCAGCACCTTCGGGGGGGTAAACAATCAGCCCCAGCATTTT; cdr3_aa: CASTFGGVNNQPQHF
clone_size: .; v_call: TRBV5-5; d_call: TRBD1; j_call: TRBJ1-3; cdr3_nt: TGTGCCAGCAGCCCACAGGGGGATTTAAGAAACACCATATATTTT; cdr3_aa: CASSPQGDLRNTIYF
clone_size: .; v_call: TRBV27; d_call: .; j_call: TRBJ2-7; cdr3_nt: TGTGCCAGCAGTTACAGGGTCTCCTCCTACGAGCAGTACTTC; cdr3_aa: CASSYRVSSYEQYF
clone_size: .; v_call: TRBV6-1; d_call: .; j_call: TRBJ1-3; cdr3_nt: TGTGCCAGCAGTGAACGTGGTCTAACCGGGGTGAGAAGTGGAAACACCATATATTTT; cdr3_aa: CASSERGLTGVRSGNTIYF
clone_size: .; v_call: TRBV3-1/TRBV3-2; d_call: .; j_call: TRBJ2-1; cdr3_nt: TGTGCCAGCAGCCAAGTGGGAACAGGTGCCAATGAGCAGTTCTTC; cdr3_aa: CASSQVGTGANEQFF
clone_size: few; v_call: TRBV7-3; d_call: .; j_call: TRBJ1-2; cdr3_nt: TGTGCCAGCAGCCCGAACAGTAACTATGGCTACACCTTC; cdr3_aa: CASSPNSNYGYTF
clone_size: .; v_call: TRBV5-5; d_call: .; j_call: TRBJ1-6; cdr3_nt: TGTGCCAGCAGTCTAGACACTAAGAATAATTCACCCCTCCACTTT; cdr3_aa: CASSLDTKNNSPLHF
clone_size: once; v_call: TRBV29-1; d_call: .; j_call: TRBJ1-3; cdr3_nt: TGCAGCGGACTAAAAGCCGGCTCTGGAAACACCATATATTTT; cdr3_aa: CSGLKAGSGNTIYF
clone_size: .; v_call: TRBV30; d_call: .; j_call: TRBJ1-2; cdr3_nt: TGTGCCTGGAGTCCGGTACCGCGAGCTAACTATGGCTACACCTTC; cdr3_aa: CAWSPVPRANYGYTF
clone_size: .; v_call: TRBV18; d_call: .; j_call: TRBJ2-5; cdr3_nt: TGTGCCAGCTCACGAGGGACACAGGAGACCCAGTACTTC; cdr3_aa: CASSRGTQETQYF
clone_size: .; v_call: TRBV6-5; d_call: .; j_call: TRBJ2-7; cdr3_nt: TGTGCCAGCCTTAATCGTGAGTACGAGCAGTACTTC; cdr3_aa: CASLNREYEQYF
clone_size: .; v_call: TRBV6-2/TRBV6-3; d_call: .; j_call: TRBJ1-5; cdr3_nt: TGTGCCAGCAGTTACTCGTCAGGAGCGGGGCAGCCCCAGCATTTT; cdr3_aa: CASSYSSGAGQPQHF
clone_size: .; v_call: TRBV4-2; d_call: .; j_call: TRBJ2-3; cdr3_nt: TGTGCCAGCAGCCAAGATCATGATACGCAGTATTTT; cdr3_aa: CASSQDHDTQYF
clone_size: once; v_call: TRBV7-8; d_call: .; j_call: TRBJ1-5; cdr3_nt: TGTGCCAGCAGCCCATCTTACCGGGGGTCGGATCAGCCCCAGCATTTT; cdr3_aa: CASSPSYRGSDQPQHF
clone_size: .; v_call: TRBV7-7; d_call: .; j_call: TRBJ1-1; cdr3_nt: TGTGCTAGCAGCTTGGACAGGAACACTGAAGCTTTCTTT; cdr3_aa: CASSLDRNTEAFF
clone_size: .; v_call: TRBV19; d_call: TRBD1; j_call: TRBJ2-3; cdr3_nt: TGTGCCAGTTACGACAGGGGGAATGATACGCAGTATTTT; cdr3_aa: CASYDRGNDTQYF
clone_size: .; v_call: TRBV29-1; d_call: .; j_call: TRBJ1-1; cdr3_nt: TGCAGCGTTGGCTGGGGGGGGACTGAAGCTTTCTTT; cdr3_aa: CSVGWGGTEAFF
clone_size: .; v_call: TRBV7-2; d_call: .; j_call: TRBJ1-5; cdr3_nt: TGTGCCAGCAGCTTAGGGTACGGTGGGGAGCCCCAGCATTTT; cdr3_aa: CASSLGYGGEPQHF
clone_size: .; v_call: TRBV5-1; d_call: .; j_call: TRBJ1-1; cdr3_nt: TGCGCCAGCAGCTTGGCAGGGTTTTCGGACACTGAAGCTTTCTTT; cdr3_aa: CASSLAGFSDTEAFF
clone_size: .; v_call: TRBV7-9; d_call: TRBD1; j_call: TRBJ1-2; cdr3_nt: TGTGCCAGCAGCCCCGGACAGGGGTATGGCTACACCTTC; cdr3_aa: CASSPGQGYGYTF
clone_size: .; v_call: TRBV15; d_call: .; j_call: TRBJ1-3; cdr3_nt: TGTGCCACCAGCAGAGACAAGGGGGGGAGCTCTGGAAACACCATATATTTT; cdr3_aa: CATSRDKGGSSGNTIYF
clone_size: .; v_call: TRBV11-1; d_call: TRBD1; j_call: TRBJ1-1; cdr3_nt: TGTGCCAGCACCGTCTGGACAGGGGACACTGAAGCTTTCTTT; cdr3_aa: CASTVWTGDTEAFF
clone_size: .; v_call: TRBV6-5; d_call: .; j_call: TRBJ1-1; cdr3_nt: TGTGCCAGCAGTTACGCAGACAGGCGGAACACTGAAGCTTTCTTT; cdr3_aa: CASSYADRRNTEAFF
clone_size: .; v_call: TRBV5-1; d_call: .; j_call: TRBJ2-5; cdr3_nt: TGCGCCAGCACCCCCTACGAGCAAGAGACCCAGTACTTC; cdr3_aa: CASTPYEQETQYF
clone_size: .; v_call: TRBV20-1; d_call: .; j_call: TRBJ2-3; cdr3_nt: TGCAGTGCTAGTGGGGACTTCGGTAAGACAGATACGCAGTATTTT; cdr3_aa: CSASGDFGKTDTQYF
clone_size: .; v_call: TRBV19; d_call: .; j_call: TRBJ2-1; cdr3_nt: TGTGCCAGTCGCCCTGACCCGAGCTCCTACAATGAGCAGTTCTTC; cdr3_aa: CASRPDPSSYNEQFF
clone_size: .; v_call: TRBV6-2/TRBV6-3; d_call: .; j_call: TRBJ2-2; cdr3_nt: TGTGCCAGCAGTTACTCGGGGGAGGCCGGGGAGCTGTTTTTT; cdr3_aa: CASSYSGEAGELFF
clone_size: .; v_call: TRBV10-3; d_call: .; j_call: TRBJ1-5; cdr3_nt: TGTGCCATCAGTCAAGACTGGAATCAGCCCCAGCATTTT; cdr3_aa: CAISQDWNQPQHF
clone_size: .; v_call: TRBV7-8; d_call: .; j_call: TRBJ1-3; cdr3_nt: TGTGCCAGCAGCTTAGCGGGCGAGACTGGAAACACCATATATTTT; cdr3_aa: CASSLAGETGNTIYF
clone_size: .; v_call: TRBV7-8; d_call: .; j_call: TRBJ2-1; cdr3_nt: TGTGCCAGCAGCCCCTACAATGAGCAGTTCTTC; cdr3_aa: CASSPYNEQFF
clone_size: .; v_call: TRBV30; d_call: .; j_call: TRBJ1-2; cdr3_nt: TGTGCCTGGAGTGTTATTGCTGAGGGCTACACCTTC; cdr3_aa: CAWSVIAEGYTF
clone_size: .; v_call: TRBV6-2/TRBV6-3; d_call: .; j_call: TRBJ1-2; cdr3_nt: TGTGCCAGCAGTCAAGGACCTGGCTACACCTTC; cdr3_aa: CASSQGPGYTF
clone_size: .; v_call: TRBV5-1; d_call: .; j_call: TRBJ1-4; cdr3_nt: TGCGCCAGCAGCTCGCGGGGGACGAAAGAAAAACTGTTTTTT; cdr3_aa: CASSSRGTKEKLFF
clone_size: .; v_call: TRBV7-9; d_call: TRBD1; j_call: TRBJ1-1; cdr3_nt: TGTGCCAGCAGACAGGGGGCCCTCACTGAAGCTTTCTTT; cdr3_aa: CASRQGALTEAFF
clone_size: .; v_call: TRBV29-1; d_call: TRBD1; j_call: TRBJ2-7; cdr3_nt: TGCAGCGCCGCGAGGGGGCGACAGGGGGTCAACGAGCAGTACTTC; cdr3_aa: CSAARGRQGVNEQYF
clone_size: .; v_call: TRBV19; d_call: .; j_call: TRBJ2-6; cdr3_nt: TGTGCCAGTAGTATAGGTTCTGGGGCCAACGTCCTGACTTTC; cdr3_aa: CASSIGSGANVLTF
clone_size: .; v_call: TRBV5-1; d_call: .; j_call: TRBJ2-5; cdr3_nt: TGCGCCAGCAGCTTGGGTCAAGAGACCCAGTACTTC; cdr3_aa: CASSLGQETQYF
clone_size: .; v_call: TRBV19; d_call: TRBD1; j_call: TRBJ1-2; cdr3_nt: TGTGCCAGTAGCCCCAGGGGGGATAACTATGGCTACACCTTC; cdr3_aa: CASSPRGDNYGYTF
clone_size: .; v_call: TRBV19; d_call: .; j_call: TRBJ1-2; cdr3_nt: TGTGCCAGTAGTAGGCCGCCTGGCTACACCTTC; cdr3_aa: CASSRPPGYTF